This paragraph reports one T cell receptor (beta chain). What it binds is unknown. The data were taken from a study of T cells in Graves' hyperthyroidism and ophthalmopathy. Findings and caveats of the study: Ophthalmopathy was separated from stable hyperthyroidism by a 13 V-J model.

Duration under 3 months, a NOSPECS grade of at least 4, and a Clinical Activity Score of at least 3 characterized the ophthalmopathy patients. Trimming left V 4 bases short and J 1 base short, with 26 bases between. Germline lookup yields CDR1 MGHRA and CDR2 YSYEKL. This CDR3 comprises 20 residues. Amplified regions were TCR beta CDR3 sequences from RNA transcripts. In the first-round RT-PCR of the TCR CDR3, the HTBI primer set was used. TCRdb reanalysed the multiplex PCR reads using MiXCR and keeps one entry per CDR3 protein. The sample lists fewer than 750,000 distinct CDR3 sequences, approximately 14% occurring once.

The specimen was blood. The origin of this receptor is a woman aged 35 to 49 with Graves' ophthalmopathy. V usage is TRBV4-1 and J usage is TRBJ1-5; D is possibly TRBD1 (6 bases). The CDR3 sequence: CASSPSPRWEGVTSNQPQHF. In DNA, the CDR3 is TGCGCCAGCAGCCCCAGCCCGAGGTGGGAGGGGGTCACGAGCAATCAGCCCCAGCATTTT.